This TCR beta chain was recorded in a study of cytotoxic CD8 clonotypes in ibrutinib-treated CLL. The data were produced by immunoSEQ multiplex PCR, yet TCRdb's version contains in-frame clones alone and is incomplete. The sample includes about 22,000 clones, around 80% of them seen just once. Trimming left V 1 base short and J 0 bases short, with 7 bases between. CDR3 length: 15 amino acids. The germline gives CDR1 SGHVS, CDR2 FQNEAQ. This clone was counted between two and nine times. The sample here was PBMCs, taken before ibrutinib treatment. This TCR came from a human donor with chronic lymphocytic leukemia. This chain connects TRBV7-8 to TRBJ1-5; D remains ambiguous. The CDR3 loop is CASSLGRISNQPQHF. CDR3 bases: TGTGCCAGCAGCTTAGGACGGATTAGCAATCAGCCCCAGCATTTT.